The T cell receptor beta chain under discussion was sequenced for a study of shared clonotypes between healthy human individuals. This clone was detected only once. Its antigen is not identified. The CDR3 is made up of 16 amino acids. Germline V CDR1 and CDR2: SGHAT, FQNNGV. V lost 5 bases and J 4 bases, leaving 20 bases between the germline ends. The table came from immunoSEQ multiplex PCR; TCRdb's copy has only in-frame clones and leaves some out. The sample holds over 2,000,000 clones, 93% seen once. Study observations and caveats: Generally, naive subsets (rather than memory subsets) showed larger estimated richness.

CD45RO negativity and positive selection for CCR7 defined naive CD8 cells, a population that excluded terminally differentiated effector memory CD45RA+ cells. All participating donors were Caucasian adults from Nashville, Tennessee. The V and J genes are TRBV11-2 and TRBJ2-5, with D hard to call. Sequencing was carried out using naive CD8+ T cells from PBMCs. The sequence came from a young man in good health. Some clones in this sample may be carry-over from other donors' samples. The CDR3 DNA follows: TGTGCCAGCAGCCCCTTCAAGCCAGCGACGTCAGAGACCCAGTACTTC. The encoded protein is CASSPFKPATSETQYF.